This T cell receptor beta chain was recovered during a study of cytomegalovirus exposure and HLA in healthy donors. The germline V gene encodes CDR1 SGDLS and CDR2 YYNGEE. The CDR3 covers 13 residues. The V and J ends lost 6 bases and 0 bases respectively, with 6 bases between them. The PCR used 60 Vbeta and 13 Jbeta primers. Sequencing used immunoSEQ multiplex PCR; TCRdb keeps in-frame clones, though not all of them. The sample includes roughly 150,000 clones, around 77% seen only once; the top ten take 2% to 2.5%. V is TRBV9 and J is TRBJ2-2, with D unclear. The origin of this receptor is a young man in good health and CMV-seronegative. Sequencing was performed on PBMCs. In DNA form, the CDR3 reads TGTGCCAGCATGCTAGCGAACACCGGGGAGCTGTTTTTT. Encoded protein: CASMLANTGELFF. Drawing the rest from reference TRBV9 and TRBJ2-2, the complete variable domain is DSGVTQTPKHLITATGQRVTLRCSPRSGDLSVYWYQQSLDQGLQFLIQYYNGEERAKGNILERFSAQQFPDLHSELNLSSLELGDSALYFCASMLANTGELFFGEGSRLTVL.